The 9 T cell receptor beta chains in this list originate from one sample, sequenced in a study of cytomegalovirus exposure and HLA in healthy donors. Here immunoSEQ multiplex PCR was the method, and the copy in TCRdb shows in-frame clones only, minus some. The sample carries about 120,000 clones, roughly nine tenths recorded once. Sequencing was performed on PBMCs. Receptor source: a woman younger than 35 in good health and CMV-seronegative.

This rearrangement joins TRBV5-8 to TRBJ2-1; tentative D call: TRBD2 (5 bases). Trimming shortened V by 4 bases and J by 2 bases, and 13 bases separated the two germline ends. The CDR3 runs to 15 residues. Per germline, CDR1 SGHTS and CDR2 YDEGEE. CDR3 sequence reads: CASSRGISTYNEQFF. The CDR3 coding sequence is TGTGCCAGCAGCCGAGGGATTTCAACCTACAATGAGCAGTTCTTC. Using reference TRBV5-8 and TRBJ2-1 for the parts outside the CDR3, the full variable domain is EAGVTQSPTHLIKTRGQQATLRCSPISGHTSVYWYQQALGLGLQFLLWYDEGEERNRGNFPPRFSGRQFPNYSSELNVNALELEDSALYLCASSRGISTYNEQFFGPGTRLTVL.

The genes are TRBV2 and TRBJ1-5, with D maybe TRBD1 (5 bases). Trimming removed 5 bases at V and 1 base at J, with 12 bases between. CDR1 and CDR2 (germline): SNHLY, FYNNEI. The CDR3 length is 15 residues. This chain's CDR3 is CASSPSHRSNQPQHF. In DNA form, the CDR3 reads TGTGCCAGCAGTCCATCCCACAGGAGCAATCAGCCCCAGCATTTT.

This clone was observed once. The chain combines TRBV7-6 with TRBJ1-2; 7 nucleotides line up with TRBD1. The CDR3 is made up of 13 amino acids. The ends lost 3 bases at V and 4 bases at J; junction bases unmatched: 2. Germline V gene sequence: CDR1 SGHVS, CDR2 FNYEAQ. The CDR3 bases are TGTGCCAGCAGCTTCGCAGGGGGCTATGGCTACACCTTC. Residues: CASSFAGGYGYTF.

Here the CDR3 reads CASSLDGTFVGSRTEAFF. CDR3 nucleotide sequence: TGTGCCAGCAGCTTAGACGGGACATTTGTAGGGAGTCGGACTGAAGCTTTCTTT. J is TRBJ1-1 and V is TRBV7-6, with D possibly TRBD1 on 6 matching bases. Germline-derived CDR1 and CDR2 are SGHVS and FNYEAQ. Between the trimmed V and J ends, which lost 1 base and 5 bases, there was a span of 23 bases. This CDR3 is 18 amino acids long.

V gene TRBV28 combines with J gene TRBJ1-2, with TRBD1 matching over 7 bases. Germline V gene lookup returns CDR1 MDHEN and CDR2 SYDVKM. There are 14 residues in the CDR3. Unmatched junction bases numbered 8, after V lost 6 bases and J lost 4 bases. CDR3 sequence reads: CASSPTGVGYGYTF. The DNA of the CDR3 is TGTGCCAGCAGCCCAACAGGGGTCGGCTATGGCTACACCTTC.

The chain joins TRBV7-9 to TRBJ1-2, with 10 bases aligning to TRBD1. Germline CDR1 is SEHNR and CDR2 is FQNEAQ (reference sequence). CDR3 length equals 16 residues. The J segment lost 7 bases and the V segment lost 1 base, leaving 9 bases of the junction unmatched. The CDR3 DNA sequence: TGTGCCAGCAGCTTAGGAGACGGGACAGGGGTTCGTGGCTACACCTTC. This sequence encodes CASSLGDGTGVRGYTF.

The chain is built from TRBV27 and TRBJ1-5; D not certain. Germline V gene data show CDR1 as MNHEY and CDR2 as SMNVEV (reference sequence). This CDR3 is built from 13 residues. The V end was cut by 2 bases, the J end by 8 bases, with 10 bases between. The CDR3 sequence is CASSLRGFEPQHF. CDR3 nucleotide sequence: TGTGCCAGCAGTTTACGGGGTTTCGAGCCCCAGCATTTT.

This rearrangement joins TRBV29-1 to TRBJ1-2; no definite D call. In germline, CDR1 is SQVTM, CDR2 ANQGSEA. This CDR3 contains 14 residues. V lost 4 bases to trimming and J lost 1 base, with 13 bases between them. The CDR3 DNA sequence: TGCAGCGTTGCAAGAACCGGGGTTAACTATGGCTACACCTTC. Protein: CSVARTGVNYGYTF.

This chain uses TRBV5-6 with TRBJ2-1; D uncertain. This CDR3 is built from 13 residues. CDR1 SGHDT and CDR2 YYEEEE come from the germline V gene. Trimming shortened V by 2 bases and J by 6 bases, and 9 bases separated the two germline ends. In nucleotides, the CDR3 is TGTGCCAGCAGCTTTGGGCGATCCAATGAGCAGTTCTTC. It specifies CASSFGRSNEQFF.